These 32 T cell receptor beta chains were all obtained from the same sample, sequenced in a study of blood T cell repertoires in COVID-19. This table comes from immunoSEQ multiplex PCR, and its TCRdb copy is limited to in-frame clones, with some not included. The profile shows 150,000 to 200,000 clones, approximately 86% of them singletons. What was sequenced was peripheral blood. The source of these receptors is a man in his fifties or sixties with active or convalescent COVID-19.

The V and J genes are TRBV5-1 and TRBJ1-2; D call uncertain. The CDR3 runs 14 residues. Germline V lookup: CDR1 SGHRS, CDR2 YFSETQ. V lost 3 bases to trimming and J lost 6 bases, with 15 bases between them. The CDR3, as DNA: TGCGCCAGCAGCTCTACGACGTACCGGGATGGCTACACCTTC. It codes for CASSSTTYRDGYTF.

This chain connects TRBV25-1 to TRBJ2-3, with D possibly matching TRBD2 (5 bases). The V gene lost 6 bases and the J gene lost 2 bases, with 12 bases spanning the gap. Germline CDR1 MGHDK, CDR2 SYGVNS. This CDR3 has 14 residues. The CDR3, as DNA: TGTGCCAGCAGCGCCGCGGGTTACACAGATACGCAGTATTTT. It specifies CASSAAGYTDTQYF. The complete variable domain, with remaining parts taken from reference TRBV25-1 and TRBJ2-3, reads EADIYQTPRYLVIGTGKKITLECSQTMGHDKMYWYQQDPGMELHLIHYSYGVNSTEKGDLSSESTVSRIRTEHFPLTLESARPSHTSQYLCASSAAGYTDTQYFGPGTRLTVL.

The chain uses TRBV5-8 and TRBJ2-7, with 12 bases lining up with TRBD2. CDR3 size: 15 residues. Per germline, CDR1 SGHTS and CDR2 YDEGEE. Trimming at V came to 4 bases and at J to 4 bases, leaving 6 bases not matched to a gene. The CDR3 nucleotides read TGTGCCAGCAGCATCAGACTAGCGGGGGCTTACGAGCAGTACTTC. Its translation: CASSIRLAGAYEQYF.

The chain carries TRBV5-1 and TRBJ2-7; the D gene is possibly TRBD2 (6 bases). The CDR3 length is 15 residues. Germline V gene data show CDR1 as SGHRS and CDR2 as YFSETQ. V was trimmed by 0 bases and J by 4 bases, leaving 14 bases between them. The CDR3 coding sequence is TGCGCCAGCAGCTTGGCCGGGGGAGAGGGGTACGAGCAGTACTTC. It specifies CASSLAGGEGYEQYF.

The chain couples TRBV6-2 or TRBV6-3 to TRBJ2-7; D is possibly TRBD2 (6 bases). Trimming pared 5 bases from V and 7 bases from J, leaving 12 bases between. This CDR3 has 12 amino acids. Germline CDR1 is MNHEY and CDR2 is SVGEGT. CDR3: CASSRLVREQYF. The CDR3 bases are TGTGCCAGCAGTCGACTAGTCAGAGAGCAGTACTTC.

The chain carries TRBV5-4 and TRBJ2-7; 7 nucleotides match TRBD1. V trimming: 4 bases; J trimming: 5 bases; junction bases outside the gene matches: 6. Looked up from germline, CDR1 is SGHNT and CDR2 is YYREEE (reference sequence). This CDR3 region has 13 residues. The CDR3 region has the DNA TGTGCCAGCAGCCAACGCGGACAGGACGAGCAGTACTTC. Translating gives CASSQRGQDEQYF.

This clone occurred a few times. The chain joins TRBV18 to TRBJ2-7; D is perhaps TRBD2 (6 bases). The CDR3 is 14 amino acids. V was shortened by 9 bases and J by 2 bases, with 17 bases between the two germline ends. Germline loops: CDR1 KGHSH, CDR2 LQKENI. The CDR3 coding sequence is TGTGCCAGTCAGGAAGGAGGGTCCACCTACGAGCAGTACTTC. This encodes CASQEGGSTYEQYF. The full variable domain, its missing parts supplied by reference TRBV18 and TRBJ2-7, is NAGVMQNPRHLVRRRGQEARLRCSPMKGHSHVYWYRQLPEEGLKFMVYLQKENIIDESGMPKERFSAEFPKEGPSILRIQQVVRGDSAAYFCASQEGGSTYEQYFGPGTRLTVT.

The CDR3 region has the DNA TGTGCCAGCAGCCAAGAAGTCGGTTTCTCTGGAAACACCATATATTTT. Translation: CASSQEVGFSGNTIYF. This sequence joins TRBV14 and TRBJ1-3, with D uncertain. Germline V gives CDR1 SGHDN, CDR2 FVKESK. The CDR3 totals 16 residues. V lost 0 bases to trimming and J lost 0 bases, with 9 bases between them.

The genes are TRBV5-8 and TRBJ2-5; possibly TRBD1 for D (6 bases). CDR1 and CDR2 (germline): SGHTS, YDEGEE. V was pared by 3 bases and J by 1 base, with 16 bases between. The CDR3 consists of 16 residues. The CDR3 loop is CASSYGTSRLQETQYF. CDR3 DNA: TGTGCCAGCAGCTACGGGACAAGTCGCCTCCAAGAGACCCAGTACTTC.

The chain joins TRBV9 to TRBJ2-1; 12 bases match TRBD2. The CDR3 runs to 15 residues. V lost 4 bases, J lost 7 bases, and 6 bases stayed unmatched. The germline V gene has CDR1 SGDLS and CDR2 YYNGEE. The CDR3 DNA is TGTGCCAGCAGCACTTCCGGGACTAGCGGGAATGAGCAGTTCTTC. Residues: CASSTSGTSGNEQFF.

The J gene is TRBJ1-4, the V gene TRBV6-1; unclear D gene. V lost 2 bases and J lost 0, with 10 bases in between. The CDR3 runs 16 residues. Germline V gene sequence: CDR1 MNHNS, CDR2 SASEGT. The CDR3 sequence: CASSESGAATNEKLFF. As DNA, the CDR3 is TGTGCCAGCAGTGAAAGTGGAGCTGCAACTAATGAAAAACTGTTTTTT.

The rearrangement joins TRBV7-2 to TRBJ1-2; D is perhaps TRBD1 (5 bases). V dropped 2 bases and J dropped 10 bases, with 14 bases sitting between them. This CDR3 contains 13 residues. CDR1 is SGHTA, CDR2 FQGNSA, per germline. The CDR3 sequence is CASSLNLQETYTF. The CDR3 bases are TGTGCCAGCAGCTTAAATTTACAGGAGACCTACACCTTC.

This clone was seen only a few times. The gene calls are TRBV3-1 (or the pseudogene TRBV3-2) and TRBJ1-3; 9 bases line up with TRBD1. The CDR3 has 20 residues. The V and J ends lost 2 bases and 0 bases, in that order; junction bases with no gene match: 14. From germline, CDR1 is LGHDT and CDR2 YNNKEL (reference sequence). The CDR3 loop reads CASSQPGQGFLARSGNTIYF. The CDR3 DNA reads TGTGCCAGCAGCCAACCGGGACAGGGTTTTCTTGCTCGCTCTGGAAACACCATATATTTT.

The V call is TRBV6-5, the J call TRBJ2-1, with 8 bases lining up with TRBD1. Germline V gene sequence: CDR1 MNHEY, CDR2 SVGAGI. V lost 8 bases and J lost 5; bases outside the gene matches: 8. This CDR3 spans 14 amino acids. CDR3 in amino acids: CASDRDRGNNEQFF. The CDR3, as DNA: TGTGCCAGCGACCGAGACAGGGGTAACAATGAGCAGTTCTTC.

The chain has TRBV4-2 and TRBJ2-1; tentative D call: TRBD2 (5 bases). V was pared by 1 base and J by 0 bases, with 13 bases between. The CDR3 covers 17 residues. The germline CDR1 and CDR2 sequences are LGHNA and YNFKEQ. CDR3 DNA: TGTGCCAGCAGCCAAGTTTCCGGGATTTACTCCTACAATGAGCAGTTCTTC. Residues: CASSQVSGIYSYNEQFF.

The CDR3: CSATSDKRTEAFF. The DNA for the CDR3 is TGCAGCGCCACCTCGGACAAGAGGACTGAAGCTTTCTTT. The rearrangement links TRBV29-1 to TRBJ1-1; D possibly corresponds to TRBD1 (5 bases). This CDR3 has 13 residues. Trimming removed 7 bases from V and 5 bases from J, with 17 bases in between. The germline V gene encodes CDR1 SQVTM and CDR2 ANQGSEA.

CDR3 nucleotides: TGTGCCAGCAGCTTAGGAGGGGGCCATAATTCACCCCTCCACTTT. Translated, it gives CASSLGGGHNSPLHF. This sequence joins TRBV7-2 and TRBJ1-6, with 7 bases lining up with TRBD1. With V trimmed by 1 base and J by 5 bases, 2 bases remained unmatched. Germline lookup yields CDR1 SGHTA and CDR2 FQGNSA. CDR3 size: 15 residues.

This clone was observed a single time. The rearrangement uses TRBV10-3 and TRBJ1-2; TRBD1 might be the D (6 bases). CDR1 ENHRY and CDR2 SYGVKD come from the germline V gene. V was pared by 0 bases and J by 6 bases, with 8 bases between. The CDR3 length is 13 residues. CDR3 nucleotide sequence: TGTGCCATCAGTGAGTCGGGGGCCCATGGCTACACCTTC. Amino acid sequence: CAISESGAHGYTF.

This clone was detected once. The chain carries TRBV5-1 and TRBJ2-5; 10 nucleotides align to TRBD2. Germline V gene lookup returns CDR1 SGHRS and CDR2 YFSETQ. This CDR3 region has 15 residues. With 0 bases clipped from V and 5 bases from J, the junction kept 4 bases outside the gene matches. CDR3 coding DNA: TGCGCCAGCAGCTTGGAAGCGGGAGGGCAGGAGACCCAGTACTTC. Its protein product is CASSLEAGGQETQYF.

V is TRBV2 and J is TRBJ1-1, with a weak D call TRBD1 (5 bases). Germline CDR1 and CDR2: SNHLY and FYNNEI. V lost 8 bases and J lost 2, with 15 bases in between. This CDR3 contains 14 residues. The CDR3 loop is CASGGAGFNTEAFF. CDR3 sequence (DNA): TGTGCCAGCGGAGGGGCAGGGTTTAACACTGAAGCTTTCTTT.

This clone was detected only once. The CDR3, as DNA: TGCGCCAGCAGCCTGAGTTCGACAGCTAACACTGAAGCTTTCTTT. Translation: CASSLSSTANTEAFF. The chain joins TRBV4-3 to TRBJ1-1; D perhaps matches TRBD1 (5 bases). Germline V lookup: CDR1 LGHNA, CDR2 YSLEER. The germline V and J ends were trimmed by 4 bases and 2 bases, with 14 bases remaining between them. The CDR3 covers 15 residues.

This clone is a singleton in its sample. The chain links TRBV9 to TRBJ2-1; 9 bases match TRBD2. The CDR3 contains 16 residues. V was clipped by 0 bases and J by 6 bases; unmatched bases: 7. CDR1 is SGDLS, CDR2 YYNGEE, per germline. Here the CDR3 reads CASSVVGTSSLNEQFF. The DNA for the CDR3 is TGTGCCAGCAGCGTAGTAGGGACTAGCTCCCTCAATGAGCAGTTCTTC.

This clone has a handful of counts. The same CDR3 is also encoded by other DNA sequences in this sample. The rearrangement joins TRBV5-1 to TRBJ1-2, with a possible D match to TRBD1 (5 bases). The V end was cut by 0 bases, the J end by 2 bases, with 5 bases between. This CDR3 is built from 13 residues. Germline V gives CDR1 SGHRS, CDR2 YFSETQ. CDR3 in DNA: TGCGCCAGCAGCTTGGGACAGAACTATGGCTACACCTTC. Amino acids: CASSLGQNYGYTF.

The chain has TRBV6-6 and TRBJ1-1, with a tentative D call TRBD1 (5 bases). Looked up from germline, CDR1 is MNHNY and CDR2 is SVGAGI (reference sequence). CDR3 length: 15 amino acids. Between the trimmed V and J ends, which lost 8 bases and 4 bases, there was a span of 20 bases. The CDR3 sequence: CASLGMGLLSTEAFF. The CDR3 nucleotides are TGTGCCAGCCTAGGGATGGGGCTTCTTTCCACTGAAGCTTTCTTT.

The chain carries TRBV19 and TRBJ1-2; TRBD1 matches at 9 bases. The CDR3 covers 14 residues. CDR1 LNHDA and CDR2 SQIVND come from the germline V gene (reference sequence). The V gene end was trimmed by 6 bases and the J gene end by 2 bases; junction bases not matched to a gene: 4. The CDR3 sequence is CASREGQGNYGYTF. CDR3 bases: TGTGCCAGTAGGGAGGGACAGGGCAACTATGGCTACACCTTC.

Here the CDR3 DNA reads TGTGCCAGCAGCGTAGCTACGGAGTTTAACACTGAAGCTTTCTTT. Translated: CASSVATEFNTEAFF. The V and J genes are TRBV9 and TRBJ1-1; D is uncertain. Germline values: CDR1 SGDLS, CDR2 YYNGEE. V was cut by 0 bases and J by 2 bases, with 11 bases left in between. The CDR3 is 15 amino acids.

The chain has TRBV24-1 and TRBJ2-1; the match to TRBD2 covers 13 bases. CDR1 and CDR2 (germline): KGHDR, SFDVKD. V shed 5 bases and J 8 bases; nucleotides not matched to a gene: 5. The CDR3 loop spans 15 amino acids. Written as DNA, the CDR3 is TGTGCCACCAGTGCCCGACTAGCGGGAGGTCATGAGCAGTTCTTC. This sequence encodes CATSARLAGGHEQFF.

The V call is TRBV24-1, the J call TRBJ2-3; D is undetermined. The CDR3 runs 13 residues. CDR1 is KGHDR and CDR2 is SFDVKD in the germline V gene. V lost 3 bases to trimming and J lost 3 bases, with 6 bases between them. In DNA, the CDR3 is TGTGCCACCAGTGATCTCGGGACAGATACGCAGTATTTT. It is translated as CATSDLGTDTQYF.

V is TRBV9 and J is TRBJ1-1, with D unclear. This CDR3 has 14 residues. Trimming stripped 0 bases from V and 4 bases from J, with 10 bases between. The germline gives CDR1 SGDLS, CDR2 YYNGEE. CDR3 protein: CASSVEREGTEAFF. The CDR3 DNA reads as TGTGCCAGCAGCGTAGAGAGGGAAGGCACTGAAGCTTTCTTT. The entire variable domain, with the rest obtained from reference TRBV9 and TRBJ1-1, is as follows: DSGVTQTPKHLITATGQRVTLRCSPRSGDLSVYWYQQSLDQGLQFLIQYYNGEERAKGNILERFSAQQFPDLHSELNLSSLELGDSALYFCASSVEREGTEAFFGQGTRLTVV.

V and J are TRBV3-1 (or the pseudogene TRBV3-2) and TRBJ2-1, with D possibly TRBD1 on 5 matching bases. Germline CDR1 reads LGHDT; CDR2 reads YNNKEL (reference sequence). With 2 bases removed from V and 0 bases from J, the gap between germline ends came to 8 bases. The CDR3 contains 15 residues. The CDR3 is CASSQTGLSYNEQFF. The DNA for the CDR3 is TGTGCCAGCAGCCAAACAGGCCTCTCCTACAATGAGCAGTTCTTC.

V gene TRBV25-1 combines with J gene TRBJ1-6, with a weak D call TRBD1 (5 bases). Trimming stripped 4 bases from V and 14 bases from J, with 15 bases between. The CDR3 spans 13 residues. Germline lookup yields CDR1 MGHDK and CDR2 SYGVNS. This chain's CDR3 is CASSVEGAWALHF. In nucleotides, the CDR3 is TGTGCCAGCAGTGTTGAAGGGGCGTGGGCCCTCCACTTT.

This chain's CDR3 is CSAPLSYEQYF. For the CDR3, the DNA is TGCAGTGCTCCTCTCTCCTACGAGCAGTACTTC. The chain employs TRBV20-1 and TRBJ2-7; no clear D. Germline V lookup: CDR1 DFQATT, CDR2 SNEGSKA (reference sequence). V dropped 5 bases and J dropped 0 bases, with 5 bases sitting between them. The CDR3 covers 11 residues.